This T cell receptor (beta chain) was sequenced for a study of T cells in Graves' hyperthyroidism and ophthalmopathy. About the research overall: Peripheral blood draws took place at initial diagnosis, ahead of any treatment.

Study-level points and caveats: Most thyroid clonotypes expanded above 0.001 appeared in blood too. The model made its ophthalmopathy prediction, and onset followed a median roughly 6.5 months later.

This clonotype was found many times. Its antigen is still unknown. Amplification of TCR beta CDR3 regions was performed using RNA transcripts as template. HTBI primers were employed in a first-round RT-PCR of the TCR CDR3. MiXCR was run by TCRdb on the multiplex PCR reads, yielding one entry per CDR3 protein. Of a few hundred thousand distinct CDR3 sequences listed, about a fifth are singletons. Patients were aged 18 to 65, had disease duration under 2 months, and had newly diagnosed hyperthyroidism. Sequencing was carried out using blood. This clonotype was obtained from a man between 18 and 29 years old with Graves' hyperthyroidism.

CDR3 sequence reads: CASTPPRTGESGSHTGELFF. CDR3 DNA sequence: TGTGCCAGCACCCCGCCGAGGACAGGGGAGTCCGGGTCCCACACCGGGGAGCTGTTTTTT. The genes are TRBV6-2 or TRBV6-3 and TRBJ2-2, with 9 positions matching TRBD1. CDR1 is MNHEY, CDR2 SVGEGT, per germline. V trimming: 7 bases; J trimming: 3 bases; junction bases outside the gene matches: 21. The CDR3 covers 20 residues.